Below, one TCR beta chain is given with its context. Its antigen is not identified. The CDR3 end is not reached by the read, which stops 3 residues before it; the germline J gene fills it in. V gave up 4 bases and J gave up 4 bases; unmatched junction bases: 4. CDR3 length equals 14 residues. CDR1 and CDR2 (germline): SEHNR, FQNEAQ (reference sequence). The data were obtained in a study of T cells in women clearing cervical HPV infection. Background on the study: Donors had HPV16-related CIN3 or worse; 2 had invasive cancer. Study-level findings and limits: Cases carried less TRBV6-7 than controls: approximately 0.1% versus 0.16%. Each sample's T-cell count was unknown, possibly confounding richness. A classifier using richness and V gene abundances reached an AUC of nearly 0.85.

Sequencing was performed with immunoSEQ multiplex PCR; in TCRdb, only in-frame clones are kept and a portion is missing. This sample's clone table lists about 35,000 clones. V is TRBV7-9 and J is TRBJ1-2; 9 positions match TRBD1. The sequence derives from a woman between 18 and 69 years old with a cervical HPV16 infection that either progressed to CIN3+ or cleared (not recorded which). Sequencing input: blood buffy coat. Partial CDR3 DNA: TGTGCCAGCAGCTCCAGACAGGGGGGCTATGGC. Encoded protein: CASSSRQGGYG. The full-length CDR3 reads as CASSSRQGGYGYTF.